This T cell receptor beta chain emerged from a study of control samples from healthy donors and cancer patients. Trimming left V 5 bases short and J 0 bases short, with 20 bases between. The CDR3 has 18 amino acids. CDR1 and CDR2 from the germline V gene are LNHDA and SQIVND (reference sequence). Assay used: immunoSEQ multiplex PCR; TCRdb lists only in-frame clones, some missing. The sample includes around 110,000 clones, around 89% of them seen just once. This chain joins TRBV19 and TRBJ1-5; no clear D gene. This sequence originates from a woman in her forties or fifties with colorectal cancer. Material for sequencing was PBMCs. The CDR3 is CASSRNKERGYSNQPQHF. The CDR3 DNA follows: TGTGCCAGTAGTCGAAACAAGGAACGGGGTTATAGCAATCAGCCCCAGCATTTT.